Listed below are T cell receptor beta chains from one sample, sequenced in a study of cytomegalovirus exposure and HLA in healthy donors. Method: immunoSEQ multiplex PCR; TCRdb's copy keeps in-frame clones and lacks some. This sample lists some 200,000 clones; its ten largest clones have 0.74%. The sample was PBMCs. The source is a boy younger than 18 in good health and CMV-seronegative. Each CDR3 is given with its conserved first and last residue. Each record gives: D gene, V gene, J gene, CDR3 protein, CDR3 DNA. The D gene is left open where the match is weak.

>NA|TRBV6-5|TRBJ2-5
CASSYSRPAQETQYF
TGTGCCAGCAGTTACTCGAGGCCAGCCCAAGAGACCCAGTACTTC
>TRBD1|TRBV6-6|TRBJ2-3
CASSWDRVTDTQYF
TGTGCCAGCAGTTGGGACAGGGTCACAGATACGCAGTATTTT
>NA|TRBV5-1|TRBJ1-1
CASTEIQGGVRTEAFF
TGCGCCAGCACGGAGATACAAGGGGGGGTTAGAACTGAAGCTTTCTTT
>TRBD2|TRBV11-2|TRBJ2-5
CASRLRAGGFGETQYF
TGTGCCAGCAGATTAAGGGCCGGGGGGTTCGGGGAGACCCAGTACTTC
>TRBD2|TRBV7-6|TRBJ2-5
CASSWGGQETQYF
TGTGCCAGCAGTTGGGGGGGACAAGAGACCCAGTACTTC
>NA|TRBV2|TRBJ1-3
CASTSGGGTIYF
TGTGCCAGCACCTCGGGGGGAGGCACCATATATTTT
>NA|TRBV4-1|TRBJ1-3
CASSQYISGNTIYF
TGCGCCAGCAGCCAATACATCTCTGGAAACACCATATATTTT
>NA|TRBV4-1|TRBJ2-1
CASSQDWGGAVAREQFF
TGCGCCAGCAGCCAAGATTGGGGGGGGGCCGTTGCGAGGGAGCAGTTCTTC
>NA|TRBV19|TRBJ1-1
CASSVKGGRNTEAFF
TGTGCCAGTAGTGTAAAGGGAGGAAGGAACACTGAAGCTTTCTTT
>TRBD1|TRBV7-6|TRBJ2-7
CASSFSSGTGVYEQYF
TGTGCCAGCAGCTTCTCCTCCGGGACAGGGGTCTACGAGCAGTACTTC
>TRBD2|TRBV5-1|TRBJ2-5
CASSLGGGARETQYF
TGCGCCAGCAGCTTGGGCGGGGGGGCCAGAGAGACCCAGTACTTC
>TRBD2|TRBV5-1|TRBJ2-5
CASSFSGAGRRETQYF
TGCGCCAGCAGCTTTAGCGGGGCGGGGAGGCGAGAGACCCAGTACTTC
>NA|TRBV19|TRBJ2-7
CASSPGDSYEQYF
TGTGCCAGTAGTCCCGGGGATTCCTACGAGCAGTACTTC
>NA|TRBV5-8|TRBJ1-2
CASSFNREGNYGYTF
TGTGCCAGCAGCTTCAACAGGGAGGGGAACTATGGCTACACCTTC
>NA|TRBV7-8|TRBJ2-5
CASSFRSGVRETQYF
TGTGCCAGCAGCTTTCGGTCCGGCGTCAGGGAGACCCAGTACTTC
>TRBD2|TRBV2|TRBJ2-7
CASLYVGGADATEQYF
TGTGCCAGCCTCTACGTGGGAGGGGCAGACGCTACCGAGCAGTACTTC
>NA|TRBV18|TRBJ1-1
CASSPQTGTHEAFF
TGTGCCAGCTCACCACAGACAGGCACCCATGAAGCTTTCTTT
>TRBD2|TRBV11-3|TRBJ2-3
CASSLSGGADTQYF
TGTGCCAGCAGCCTCAGCGGGGGGGCAGATACGCAGTATTTT
>NA|TRBV4-2|TRBJ2-2
CASSWGANTGELFF
TGTGCCAGCAGCTGGGGGGCGAACACCGGGGAGCTGTTTTTT
>NA|TRBV5-8|TRBJ1-6
CASSLSYAEPFSSYNSPLHF
TGTGCCAGCAGCTTGTCCTACGCCGAACCTTTTAGCTCCTACAATTCACCCCTCCACTTT
>TRBD1|TRBV27|TRBJ2-7
CASSLDRGSNEQYF
TGTGCCAGCAGTCTGGACAGGGGTTCGAACGAGCAGTACTTC
>TRBD1|TRBV4-1|TRBJ1-5
CASSQDWGQNQPQHF
TGCGCCAGCAGCCAAGATTGGGGACAGAATCAGCCCCAGCATTTT
>TRBD1|TRBV29-1|TRBJ2-3
CSVGQGSTDTQYF
TGCAGCGTCGGACAGGGAAGCACAGATACGCAGTATTTT
>NA|TRBV9|TRBJ1-3
CASSVESRGNTIYF
TGTGCCAGCAGCGTTGAAAGCCGTGGAAACACCATATATTTT
>NA|TRBV14|TRBJ2-2
CASSQGGFQLGETGELFF
TGTGCCAGCAGCCAAGGAGGGTTTCAGCTAGGAGAGACCGGGGAGCTGTTTTTT
>NA|TRBV14|TRBJ2-7
CASSLRTYEQYF
TGTGCCAGCAGCCTGAGGACCTACGAGCAGTACTTC
>NA|TRBV6-5|TRBJ2-7
CASGIRGNEQYF
TGTGCCAGCGGGATCAGGGGCAACGAGCAGTACTTC
>NA|TRBV6-6|TRBJ2-7
CASGGTPYSYEQYF
TGTGCCAGCGGCGGGACGCCGTATTCCTACGAGCAGTACTTC
>NA|TRBV19|TRBJ2-1
CASSMGPLSSYNEQFF
TGTGCCAGTAGTATGGGGCCCCTAAGCTCCTACAATGAGCAGTTCTTC
>NA|TRBV6-4|TRBJ2-1
CASSERANNEQFF
TGTGCCAGCAGTGAACGAGCCAACAATGAGCAGTTCTTC
>NA|TRBV27|TRBJ2-2
CASSLSGRAGELFF
TGTGCCAGCAGTTTATCAGGCAGGGCCGGGGAGCTGTTTTTT
>TRBD1|TRBV28|TRBJ1-6
CAINRGQLEGSPLHF
TGTGCCATCAATAGGGGGCAATTAGAGGGTTCACCCCTCCACTTT
>NA|TRBV20-1|TRBJ1-2
CSAVENYGYTF
TGCAGTGCTGTCGAGAACTATGGCTACACCTTC
>TRBD1|TRBV15|TRBJ1-4
CATSSGTENEKLFF
TGTGCCACCAGCAGTGGGACAGAGAATGAAAAACTGTTTTTT
>TRBD1|TRBV4-1|TRBJ1-2
CASSPGPGQGVTYGYTF
TGCGCCAGCAGCCCCGGACCGGGACAGGGGGTAACTTATGGCTACACCTTC
>TRBD1|TRBV6-5|TRBJ1-4
CASSYSGQMNEKLFF
TGTGCCAGCAGTTACTCGGGACAGATGAATGAAAAACTGTTTTTT
>NA|TRBV4-2|TRBJ1-6
CASSQDRSGDSPLHF
TGTGCCAGCAGCCAAGATCGGTCAGGGGATTCACCCCTCCACTTT
>TRBD1|TRBV28|TRBJ2-2
CASSWGQGSGELFF
TGTGCCAGCAGTTGGGGACAGGGATCCGGGGAGCTGTTTTTT
>TRBD1|TRBV4-1|TRBJ2-3
CASRTGIGKTDTQYF
TGCGCCAGCAGGACAGGGATAGGTAAGACAGATACGCAGTATTTT
>NA|TRBV6-1|TRBJ2-7
CASGQTNYEQYF
TGTGCCAGCGGGCAGACCAACTACGAGCAGTACTTC
>NA|TRBV6-1|TRBJ1-2
CAGRNLTGGHYGYTF
TGTGCCGGCAGGAATTTGACGGGAGGGCACTATGGCTACACCTTC